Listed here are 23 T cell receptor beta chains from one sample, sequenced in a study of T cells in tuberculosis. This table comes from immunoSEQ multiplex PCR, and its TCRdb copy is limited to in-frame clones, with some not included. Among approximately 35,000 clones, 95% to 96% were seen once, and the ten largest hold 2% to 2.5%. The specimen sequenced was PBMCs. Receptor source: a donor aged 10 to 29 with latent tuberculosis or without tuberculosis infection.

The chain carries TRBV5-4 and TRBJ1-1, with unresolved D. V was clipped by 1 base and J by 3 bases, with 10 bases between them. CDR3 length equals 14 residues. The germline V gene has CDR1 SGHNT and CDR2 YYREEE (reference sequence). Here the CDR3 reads CASSLWGGHTEAFF. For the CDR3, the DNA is TGTGCCAGCAGCTTGTGGGGAGGGCACACTGAAGCTTTCTTT.

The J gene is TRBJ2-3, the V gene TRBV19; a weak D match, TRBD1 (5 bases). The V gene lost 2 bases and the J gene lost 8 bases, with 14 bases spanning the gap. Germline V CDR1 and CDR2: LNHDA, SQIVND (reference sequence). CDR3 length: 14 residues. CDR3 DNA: TGTGCCAGTAGTATACAGGGAAGGCTAGGTACGCAGTATTTT. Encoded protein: CASSIQGRLGTQYF.

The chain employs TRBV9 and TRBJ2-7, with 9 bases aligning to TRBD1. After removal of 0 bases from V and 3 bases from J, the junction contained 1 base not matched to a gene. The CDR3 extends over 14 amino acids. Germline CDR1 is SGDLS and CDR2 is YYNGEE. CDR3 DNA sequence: TGTGCCAGCAGCGTAGGGGACAGGGTCTACGAGCAGTACTTC. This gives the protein CASSVGDRVYEQYF.

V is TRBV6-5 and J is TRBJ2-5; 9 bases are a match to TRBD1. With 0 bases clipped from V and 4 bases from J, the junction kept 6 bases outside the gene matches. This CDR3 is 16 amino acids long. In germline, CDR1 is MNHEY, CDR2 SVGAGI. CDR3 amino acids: CASSYSKQGAVETQYF. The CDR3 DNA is TGTGCCAGCAGTTACTCTAAACAGGGGGCTGTAGAGACCCAGTACTTC.

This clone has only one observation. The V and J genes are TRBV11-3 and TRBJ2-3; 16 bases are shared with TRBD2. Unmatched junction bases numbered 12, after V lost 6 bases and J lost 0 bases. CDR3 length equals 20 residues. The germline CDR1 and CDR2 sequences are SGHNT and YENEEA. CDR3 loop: CASSLWGLAGGPSSTDTQYF. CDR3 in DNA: TGTGCCAGCAGTTTGTGGGGACTAGCGGGAGGGCCGTCGAGCACAGATACGCAGTATTTT.

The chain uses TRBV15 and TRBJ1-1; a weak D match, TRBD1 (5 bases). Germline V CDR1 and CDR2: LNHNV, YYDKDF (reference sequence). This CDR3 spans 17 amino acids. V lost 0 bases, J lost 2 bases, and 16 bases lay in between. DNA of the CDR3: TGTGCCACCAGCAGAGATGGATGGGGGGGTAGAAACACTGAAGCTTTCTTT. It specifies CATSRDGWGGRNTEAFF.

CDR3 DNA sequence: TGCAGCGTTGCGACAGGGGGTCTTAGCAATCAGCCCCAGCATTTT. Translating it yields CSVATGGLSNQPQHF. The chain is built from TRBV29-1 and TRBJ1-5; TRBD1 matches 9 bases. V trimming: 4 bases; J trimming: 0 bases; junction bases outside the gene matches: 4. Germline CDR1 is SQVTM and CDR2 is ANQGSEA. The CDR3 totals 15 residues.

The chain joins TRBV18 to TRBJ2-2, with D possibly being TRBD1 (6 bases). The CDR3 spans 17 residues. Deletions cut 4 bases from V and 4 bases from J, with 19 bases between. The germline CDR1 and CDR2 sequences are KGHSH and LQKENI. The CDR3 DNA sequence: TGTGCCAGCTCACGGCAATCTGGGGACATGAGCACCGGGGAGCTGTTTTTT. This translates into CASSRQSGDMSTGELFF. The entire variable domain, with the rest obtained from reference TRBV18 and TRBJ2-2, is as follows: NAGVMQNPRHLVRRRGQEARLRCSPMKGHSHVYWYRQLPEEGLKFMVYLQKENIIDESGMPKERFSAEFPKEGPSILRIQQVVRGDSAAYFCASSRQSGDMSTGELFFGEGSRLTVL.

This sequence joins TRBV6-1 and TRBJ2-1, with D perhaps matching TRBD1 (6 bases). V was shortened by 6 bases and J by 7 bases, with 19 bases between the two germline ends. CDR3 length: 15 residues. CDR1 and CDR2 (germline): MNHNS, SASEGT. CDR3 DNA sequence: TGTGCCAGCAGGACAGGATCCGGTTCGTGGAATGAGCAGTTCTTC. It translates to CASRTGSGSWNEQFF.

The CDR3 is CASSSDRGIYEQYF. CDR3 coding DNA: TGTGCCAGCAGTAGCGACAGGGGTATATACGAGCAGTACTTC. The V gene is TRBV6-5, the J gene TRBJ2-7, with TRBD1 matching over 8 bases. CDR1 MNHEY and CDR2 SVGAGI come from the germline V gene. The CDR3 consists of 14 residues. V lost 5 bases and J lost 4; bases outside the gene matches: 7.

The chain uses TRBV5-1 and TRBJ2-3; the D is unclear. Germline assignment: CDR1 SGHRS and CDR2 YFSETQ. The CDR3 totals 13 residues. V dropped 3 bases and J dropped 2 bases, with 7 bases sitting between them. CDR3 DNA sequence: TGCGCCAGCAGCTCAGTTTCCACAGATACGCAGTATTTT. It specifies CASSSVSTDTQYF.

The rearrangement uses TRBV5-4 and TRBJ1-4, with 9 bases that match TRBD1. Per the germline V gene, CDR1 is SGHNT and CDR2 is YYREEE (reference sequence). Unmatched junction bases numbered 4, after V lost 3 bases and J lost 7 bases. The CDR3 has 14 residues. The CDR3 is CASSSGQGTEKLFF. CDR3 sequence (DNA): TGTGCCAGCAGCTCCGGACAGGGGACTGAAAAACTGTTTTTT.

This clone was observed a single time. CDR3 DNA: TGTGCCAGAAGCCCGTGGGTACAGGGGAAGAATGGCTACACCTTC. Protein product: CARSPWVQGKNGYTF. V is TRBV5-3 and J is TRBJ1-2; TRBD1 matches at 7 bases. TRBV5-3 is labeled an ORF, and its function is uncertain. The length of the CDR3 is 15 residues. V was clipped by 4 bases and J by 6 bases; unmatched bases: 12.

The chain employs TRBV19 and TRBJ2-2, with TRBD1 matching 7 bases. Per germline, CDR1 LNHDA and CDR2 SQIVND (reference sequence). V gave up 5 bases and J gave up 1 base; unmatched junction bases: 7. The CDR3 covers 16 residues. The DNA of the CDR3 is TGTGCCAGTAGTTCCCCGACAGGGATGAACACCGGGGAGCTGTTTTTT. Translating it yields CASSSPTGMNTGELFF.

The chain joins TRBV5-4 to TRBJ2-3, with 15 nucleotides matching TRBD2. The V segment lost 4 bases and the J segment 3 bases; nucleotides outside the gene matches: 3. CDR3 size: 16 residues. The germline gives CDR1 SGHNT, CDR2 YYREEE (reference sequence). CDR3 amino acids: CASSPGTSGRTDTQYF. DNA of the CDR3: TGTGCCAGCAGCCCTGGGACTAGCGGGAGGACAGATACGCAGTATTTT.

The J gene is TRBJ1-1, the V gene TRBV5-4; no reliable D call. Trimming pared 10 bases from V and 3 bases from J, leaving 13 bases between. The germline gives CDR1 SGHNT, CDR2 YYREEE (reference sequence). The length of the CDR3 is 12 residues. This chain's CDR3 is CAYQRGDTEAFF. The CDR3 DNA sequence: TGTGCCTACCAACGCGGAGACACTGAAGCTTTCTTT. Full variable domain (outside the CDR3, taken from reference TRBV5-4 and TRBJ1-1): ETGVTQSPTHLIKTRGQQVTLRCSSQSGHNTVSWYQQALGQGPQFIFQYYREEENGRGNFPPRFSGLQFPNYSSELNVNALELDDSALYLCAYQRGDTEAFFGQGTRLTVV.

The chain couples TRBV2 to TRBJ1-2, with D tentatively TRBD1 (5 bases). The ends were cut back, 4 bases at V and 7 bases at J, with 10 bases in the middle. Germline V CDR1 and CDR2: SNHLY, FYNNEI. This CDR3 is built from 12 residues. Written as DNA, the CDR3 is TGTGCCAGCAGTGCTAGGGGTGGTGGCTACACCTTC. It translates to CASSARGGGYTF.

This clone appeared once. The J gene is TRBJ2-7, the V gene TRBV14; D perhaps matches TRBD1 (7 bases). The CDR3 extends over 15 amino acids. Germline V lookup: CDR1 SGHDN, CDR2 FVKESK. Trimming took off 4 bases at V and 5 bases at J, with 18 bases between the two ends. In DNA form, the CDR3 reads TGTGCCAGCAGCCCCCTTTACAGGGGAGGCGACGAGCAGTACTTC. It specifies CASSPLYRGGDEQYF.

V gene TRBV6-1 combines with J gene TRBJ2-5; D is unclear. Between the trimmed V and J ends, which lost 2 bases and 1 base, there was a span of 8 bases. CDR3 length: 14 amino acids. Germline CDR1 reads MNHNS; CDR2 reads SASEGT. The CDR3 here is CASSEFGGQETQYF. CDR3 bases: TGTGCCAGCAGTGAATTTGGCGGCCAAGAGACCCAGTACTTC.

The CDR3 DNA is TGCAGCGTTGGACAGGGGATCGCCGGGGAGCTGTTTTTT. This sequence encodes CSVGQGIAGELFF. The chain recombines TRBV29-1 with TRBJ2-2; TRBD1 matches at 8 bases. The CDR3 runs to 13 residues. Germline CDR1 SQVTM, CDR2 ANQGSEA. The V segment lost 4 bases and the J segment 6 bases; nucleotides outside the gene matches: 4.

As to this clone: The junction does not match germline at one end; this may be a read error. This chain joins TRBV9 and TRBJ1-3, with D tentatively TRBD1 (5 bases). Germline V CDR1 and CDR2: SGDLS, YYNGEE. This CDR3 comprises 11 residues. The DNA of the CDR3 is TGTGCCAGCGGGGCTGGAGACACCATATATTTT. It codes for CASGAGDTIYF.

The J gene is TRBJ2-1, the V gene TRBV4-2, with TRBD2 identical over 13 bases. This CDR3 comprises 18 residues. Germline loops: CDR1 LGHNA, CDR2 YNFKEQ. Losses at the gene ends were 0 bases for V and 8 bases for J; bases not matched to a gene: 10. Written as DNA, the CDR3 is TGTGCCAGCAGCCAAGAGCCCTGGGGGACTAGCGGGATCTATGAGCAGTTCTTC. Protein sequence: CASSQEPWGTSGIYEQFF.

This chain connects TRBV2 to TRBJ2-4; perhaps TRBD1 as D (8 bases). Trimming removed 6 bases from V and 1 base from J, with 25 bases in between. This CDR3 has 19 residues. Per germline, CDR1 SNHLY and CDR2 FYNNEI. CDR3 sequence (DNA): TGTGCCAGCAGCCCCAACAGGGGGGGCCACTGGGGCGCCAAAAACATTCAGTACTTC. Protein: CASSPNRGGHWGAKNIQYF. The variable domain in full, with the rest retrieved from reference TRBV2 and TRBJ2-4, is EPEVTQTPSHQVTQMGQEVILRCVPISNHLYFYWYRQILGQKVEFLVSFYNNEISEKSEIFDDQFSVERPDGSNFTLKIRSTKLEDSAMYFCASSPNRGGHWGAKNIQYFGAGTRLSVL.